A single sample is the source of the 15 T cell receptor beta chains below, sequenced in a study of cytomegalovirus exposure and HLA in healthy donors. PCR used 60 Vbeta primers and 13 Jbeta primers. Some clones are missing from TCRdb's copy, which holds only in-frame ones; the method was immunoSEQ multiplex PCR. The sample includes about 120,000 clones, around 70% seen only once; the top ten take under 8.5%. The sequencing sample was made of PBMCs. The receptors originated from a male donor in good health and CMV-seronegative.

The chain uses TRBV19 and TRBJ1-5; 8 positions match TRBD1. Germline V lookup: CDR1 LNHDA, CDR2 SQIVND (reference sequence). The CDR3 is made up of 15 amino acids. With 5 bases clipped from V and 6 bases from J, the junction kept 9 bases outside the gene matches. The CDR3 nucleotides read TGTGCCAGTAGTGACTTGACAGGGGCTAGTCAGCCCCAGCATTTT. Amino acid sequence: CASSDLTGASQPQHF.

This sequence joins TRBV28 and TRBJ1-1; D may be TRBD1 (6 bases). The CDR3 has 14 residues. V was clipped by 7 bases and J by 0 bases, with 12 bases between them. CDR1 is MDHEN and CDR2 is SYDVKM in the germline V gene. DNA of the CDR3: TGTGCCAGCATAAGGGGGAGTTTGAACACTGAAGCTTTCTTT. This translates into CASIRGSLNTEAFF.

V and J are TRBV28 and TRBJ1-4, with a possible D match to TRBD1 (5 bases). V was clipped by 1 base and J by 4 bases, with 10 bases between them. Per germline, CDR1 MDHEN and CDR2 SYDVKM. CDR3 length: 15 residues. The CDR3 nucleotides are TGTGCCAGCAGTTTATCGGGGGGTTTTAATGAAAAACTGTTTTTT. This sequence encodes CASSLSGGFNEKLFF.

This clone was detected once. CDR3 sequence reads: CAWSSGRGFTEAFF. The CDR3 DNA is TGTGCCTGGAGTTCCGGCAGGGGGTTCACTGAAGCTTTCTTT. The chain has TRBV30 and TRBJ1-1; 7 bases are shared with TRBD1. The CDR3 is 14 amino acids. Germline CDR1 reads GTSNPN; CDR2 reads SVGIG (reference sequence). Unmatched junction bases numbered 7, after V lost 2 bases and J lost 4 bases. Based on the CDR3 plus reference TRBV30 and TRBJ1-1, the full variable domain is SQTIHQWPATLVQPVGSPLSLECTVEGTSNPNLYWYRQAAGRGLQLLFYSVGIGQISSEVPQNLSASRPQDRQFILSSKKLLLSDSGFYLCAWSSGRGFTEAFFGQGTRLTVV.

The chain links TRBV28 to TRBJ1-1; weak D call: TRBD1 (5 bases). The length of the CDR3 is 12 residues. CDR1 MDHEN and CDR2 SYDVKM come from the germline V gene. V was trimmed by 3 bases and J by 10 bases, leaving 12 bases between them. The DNA for the CDR3 is TGTGCCAGCAGTTTGGGCAGGGTGGTAGCTTTCTTT. Residues: CASSLGRVVAFF.

This clone occurred once. This chain joins TRBV7-9 and TRBJ1-2; D is possibly TRBD1 (6 bases). V was cut by 5 bases and J by 3 bases, with 13 bases left in between. The CDR3 contains 14 residues. Per germline, CDR1 SEHNR and CDR2 FQNEAQ (reference sequence). The CDR3 loop is CASSPTGYDYGYTF. The CDR3 region has the DNA TGTGCCAGCAGCCCTACAGGGTACGACTATGGCTACACCTTC.

The chain carries TRBV4-1 and TRBJ1-5, with no clear D. Germline lookup yields CDR1 MGHRA and CDR2 YSYEKL. Between the trimmed V and J ends, which lost 1 base and 6 bases, there was a span of 4 bases. The CDR3 length is 12 residues. The CDR3 sequence is CASSQVGQPQHF. CDR3 coding DNA: TGCGCCAGCAGCCAAGTCGGTCAGCCCCAGCATTTT.

The J gene is TRBJ2-5, the V gene TRBV5-1, with TRBD2 as a possible D gene (6 bases). The CDR3 length is 15 residues. V lost 0 bases and J 5 bases, leaving 14 bases between the germline ends. The germline V gene encodes CDR1 SGHRS and CDR2 YFSETQ. This CDR3 is CASSLVGGLGETQYF. DNA for the CDR3: TGCGCCAGCAGCTTGGTCGGGGGATTAGGGGAGACCCAGTACTTC. The full variable domain, in which reference TRBV5-1 and TRBJ2-5 provide the parts outside the CDR3, is KAGVTQTPRYLIKTRGQQVTLSCSPISGHRSVSWYQQTPGQGLQFLFEYFSETQRNKGNFPGRFSGRQFSNSRSEMNVSTLELGDSALYLCASSLVGGLGETQYFGPGTRLLVL.

The rearrangement links TRBV27 to TRBJ2-4; the D gene is possibly TRBD1 (6 bases). The CDR3 contains 16 residues. With 5 bases removed from V and 1 base from J, the gap between germline ends came to 15 bases. CDR1 is MNHEY and CDR2 is SMNVEV in the germline V gene (reference sequence). CDR3 loop: CASSGGRTGAKNIQYF. The CDR3, as DNA: TGTGCCAGCAGTGGGGGACGAACAGGGGCCAAAAACATTCAGTACTTC.

This clone was observed once. The V gene is TRBV11-2, the J gene TRBJ2-7; 10 bases map to TRBD1. The CDR3 is made up of 14 amino acids. J gave up 4 bases and V 3 bases, and 3 bases lay outside the gene matches. Germline assignment: CDR1 SGHAT and CDR2 FQNNGV. CDR3 sequence reads: CASSLGTGEYEQYF. CDR3 nucleotide sequence: TGTGCCAGCAGCTTGGGGACAGGGGAATACGAGCAGTACTTC. The complete variable domain, with remaining parts taken from reference TRBV11-2 and TRBJ2-7, reads EAGVAQSPRYKIIEKRQSVAFWCNPISGHATLYWYQQILGQGPKLLIQFQNNGVVDDSQLPKDRFSAERLKGVDSTLKIQPAKLEDSAVYLCASSLGTGEYEQYFGPGTRLTVT.

The CDR3 nucleotides read TGTGCCAGCAGTTTACAGACGAACACTGAAGCTTTCTTT. The encoded protein is CASSLQTNTEAFF. The rearrangement uses TRBV6-5 and TRBJ1-1, with D hard to call. The CDR3 sequence is 13 residues long. V lost 4 bases, J lost 1 base, and 7 bases lay in between. Germline CDR1 is MNHEY and CDR2 is SVGAGI.

This rearrangement joins TRBV9 to TRBJ2-7; possibly TRBD1 for D (6 bases). CDR3 length: 15 amino acids. CDR1 is SGDLS and CDR2 is YYNGEE in the germline V gene. V was clipped by 4 bases and J by 3 bases, with 17 bases between them. CDR3 sequence reads: CASSPGGQIYYEQYF. The CDR3 DNA follows: TGTGCCAGCAGCCCCGGCGGACAGATTTACTACGAGCAGTACTTC. Complete variable domain (other parts from reference TRBV9 and TRBJ2-7): DSGVTQTPKHLITATGQRVTLRCSPRSGDLSVYWYQQSLDQGLQFLIQYYNGEERAKGNILERFSAQQFPDLHSELNLSSLELGDSALYFCASSPGGQIYYEQYFGPGTRLTVT.

The V and J genes are TRBV4-3 and TRBJ2-3; 9 nucleotides line up with TRBD2. Germline V gives CDR1 LGHNA, CDR2 YSLEER. The CDR3 has 15 residues. V trimming: 0 bases; J trimming: 6 bases; junction bases outside the gene matches: 4. The CDR3 nucleotides are TGCGCCAGCAGCCAAGATGTGGCGGGAGGGGATACGCAGTATTTT. As protein: CASSQDVAGGDTQYF.

The V call is TRBV10-3, the J call TRBJ1-1; tentative D call: TRBD1 (5 bases). There are 14 residues in the CDR3. Germline V gene sequence: CDR1 ENHRY, CDR2 SYGVKD. Deletions cut 8 bases from V and 5 bases from J, with 18 bases between. The CDR3 reads CAIRGMGLGTEAFF. CDR3 bases: TGTGCCATCCGGGGGATGGGGTTGGGGACTGAAGCTTTCTTT.

V usage is TRBV7-9 and J usage is TRBJ1-2, with 9 bases fitting TRBD1. Germline assignment: CDR1 SEHNR and CDR2 FQNEAQ (reference sequence). The junction had 17 bases not matched to a gene; V was cut back by 7 bases and J by 8 bases. This CDR3 spans 16 amino acids. CDR3: CASTPPARTGAEGYTF. CDR3 coding DNA: TGTGCCAGCACCCCCCCGGCAAGGACAGGGGCAGAAGGCTACACCTTC.